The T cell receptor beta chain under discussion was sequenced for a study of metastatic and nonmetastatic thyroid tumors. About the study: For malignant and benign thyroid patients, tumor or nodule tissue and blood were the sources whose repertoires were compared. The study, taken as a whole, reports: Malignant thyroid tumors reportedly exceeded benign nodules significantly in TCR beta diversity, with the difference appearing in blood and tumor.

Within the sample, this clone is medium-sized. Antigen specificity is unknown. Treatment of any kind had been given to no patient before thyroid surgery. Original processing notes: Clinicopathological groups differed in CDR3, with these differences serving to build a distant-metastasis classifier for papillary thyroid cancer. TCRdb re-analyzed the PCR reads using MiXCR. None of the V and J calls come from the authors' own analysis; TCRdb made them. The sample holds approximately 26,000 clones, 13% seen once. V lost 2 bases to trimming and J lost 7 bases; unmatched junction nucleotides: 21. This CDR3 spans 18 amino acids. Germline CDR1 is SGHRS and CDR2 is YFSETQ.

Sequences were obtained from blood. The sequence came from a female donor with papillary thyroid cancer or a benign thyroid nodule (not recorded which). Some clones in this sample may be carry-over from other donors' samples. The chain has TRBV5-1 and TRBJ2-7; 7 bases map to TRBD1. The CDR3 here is CASSFLGQAGSGSWEQYF. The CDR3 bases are TGCGCCAGCAGCTTCCTAGGACAGGCCGGATCTGGGTCCTGGGAGCAGTACTTC. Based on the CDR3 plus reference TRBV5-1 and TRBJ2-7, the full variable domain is KAGVTQTPRYLIKTRGQQVTLSCSPISGHRSVSWYQQTPGQGLQFLFEYFSETQRNKGNFPGRFSGRQFSNSRSEMNVSTLELGDSALYLCASSFLGQAGSGSWEQYFGPGTRLTVT.